These 20 T cell receptor beta chains originate from one sample sequenced in a study of cytomegalovirus exposure and HLA in healthy donors. The study ran its PCR with 60 Vbeta and 13 Jbeta primers. Method: immunoSEQ multiplex PCR; TCRdb's copy keeps in-frame clones and lacks some. The table lists about 93,000 clones, roughly 72% of them singletons. The sequencing input was PBMCs. The receptor source for this set is a man aged 30 to 39 in good health and CMV-seronegative.

The chain has TRBV25-1 and TRBJ2-5; maybe TRBD2 (6 bases). CDR1 MGHDK and CDR2 SYGVNS come from the germline V gene. This CDR3 region has 14 residues. V shed 8 bases and J shed 3 bases, with 16 bases lying between them. CDR3 coding DNA: TGTGCCAGCGGTCAAGGGACTGACAAAGAGACCCAGTACTTC. Its translation: CASGQGTDKETQYF.

This clone was seen only a few times. V gene TRBV9 combines with J gene TRBJ2-3; possible D gene TRBD2, 6 bases. V lost 0 bases and J 4 bases, leaving 9 bases between the germline ends. The CDR3 sequence is 14 residues long. The germline V gene has CDR1 SGDLS and CDR2 YYNGEE. CDR3 loop: CASSVAAGPDTQYF. CDR3 nucleotide sequence: TGTGCCAGCAGCGTAGCAGCGGGCCCAGATACGCAGTATTTT.

This sequence joins TRBV5-6 and TRBJ1-1, with TRBD1 identical over 8 bases. CDR1 and CDR2 from the germline V gene are SGHDT and YYEEEE. Losses at the gene ends were 3 bases for V and 6 bases for J; bases not matched to a gene: 4. The CDR3 totals 13 residues. Here the CDR3 DNA reads TGTGCCAGCAGCTCCGGACAGGGAGCTGAAGCTTTCTTT. Translating gives CASSSGQGAEAFF.

This clone was seen a single time. The chain combines TRBV9 with TRBJ1-4; a possible D gene is TRBD1 (6 bases). The CDR3 spans 17 residues. V dropped 3 bases and J dropped 7 bases, with 22 bases sitting between them. In germline, CDR1 is SGDLS, CDR2 YYNGEE. CDR3 in DNA: TGTGCCAGCAGCGAGAGGGCAACAGGGAGTGGTCTTGAAAAACTGTTTTTT. This codes for CASSERATGSGLEKLFF.

The V gene is TRBV7-2, the J gene TRBJ2-1; 13 nucleotides line up with TRBD2. The ends lost 1 base at V and 11 bases at J; junction bases unmatched: 5. CDR1 and CDR2 from the germline V gene are SGHTA and FQGNSA. The CDR3 is made up of 15 amino acids. The CDR3 spells CASSLGGTSGMKQFF. The CDR3 DNA reads as TGTGCCAGCAGCTTAGGAGGGACTAGCGGGATGAAGCAGTTCTTC.

The rearrangement joins TRBV9 to TRBJ1-1, with 9 positions matching TRBD1. Trimming cost V 4 bases and J 4 bases; bases outside gene matches: 11. Germline lookup yields CDR1 SGDLS and CDR2 YYNGEE. This CDR3 is built from 16 residues. The DNA of the CDR3 is TGTGCCAGCAGCCCCCCCTGGACAGGGGTGAGCACTGAAGCTTTCTTT. It codes for CASSPPWTGVSTEAFF.

The chain combines TRBV7-6 with TRBJ2-2, with D possibly being TRBD2 (6 bases). CDR3 length: 16 amino acids. Per the germline V gene, CDR1 is SGHVS and CDR2 is FNYEAQ. V was pared by 0 bases and J by 5 bases, with 13 bases between. The CDR3 here is CASSLAIGGATGELFF. In DNA, the CDR3 is TGTGCCAGCAGCTTAGCTATCGGGGGTGCGACCGGGGAGCTGTTTTTT. Full variable domain (rest looked up from reference TRBV7-6 and TRBJ2-2): GAGVSQSPRYKVTKRGQDVALRCDPISGHVSLYWYRQALGQGPEFLTYFNYEAQQDKSGLPNDRFSAERPEGSISTLTIQRTEQRDSAMYRCASSLAIGGATGELFFGEGSRLTVL.

The chain combines TRBV19 with TRBJ2-2; no clear D gene. Trimming removed 7 bases at V and 7 bases at J, with 4 bases between. This CDR3 has 10 amino acids. Per germline, CDR1 LNHDA and CDR2 SQIVND (reference sequence). As DNA, the CDR3 is TGTGCCAGTAACGGCGGGGAGCTGTTTTTT. Its translation: CASNGGELFF.

CDR3 region: CASSQGTGSGGELFF. CDR3 coding DNA: TGTGCCAGCAGCCAAGGTACAGGGTCTGGCGGGGAGCTGTTTTTT. The chain joins TRBV4-2 to TRBJ2-2; D perhaps matches TRBD1 (6 bases). With 1 base removed from V and 7 bases from J, the gap between germline ends came to 13 bases. Germline CDR1 is LGHNA and CDR2 is YNFKEQ. The CDR3 covers 15 residues.

J is TRBJ2-7 and V is TRBV7-9, with 10 bases lining up with TRBD1. V lost 5 bases and J lost 4; bases outside the gene matches: 5. The CDR3 totals 14 residues. Germline CDR1 is SEHNR and CDR2 is FQNEAQ (reference sequence). As DNA, the CDR3 is TGTGCCAGCAGCGACAGGGGGCGTATGTACGAGCAGTACTTC. This translates into CASSDRGRMYEQYF.

V usage is TRBV9 and J usage is TRBJ2-1; D might be TRBD2 (6 bases). Germline V gives CDR1 SGDLS, CDR2 YYNGEE. The V end lost 0 bases, the J end lost 1 base, and 14 bases lay between the germline ends. This CDR3 has 17 amino acids. CDR3 in DNA: TGTGCCAGCAGCGTAGATATATCGGGGGTATCCTACAATGAGCAGTTCTTC. It yields the protein CASSVDISGVSYNEQFF.

This clone appeared a few times. This chain connects TRBV5-1 to TRBJ1-5; tentative D call: TRBD1 (5 bases). Germline V lookup: CDR1 SGHRS, CDR2 YFSETQ. CDR3 size: 15 residues. Trimming left V 0 bases short and J 5 bases short, with 12 bases between. The CDR3 region is CASSLEGAPYQPQHF. The CDR3 DNA reads as TGCGCCAGCAGCTTGGAAGGGGCCCCATATCAGCCCCAGCATTTT.

The V and J genes are TRBV5-6 and TRBJ2-5; D possibly corresponds to TRBD1 (7 bases). Germline V gives CDR1 SGHDT, CDR2 YYEEEE. Between the trimmed V and J ends, which lost 1 base and 6 bases, there was a span of 25 bases. The CDR3 contains 18 residues. CDR3 DNA: TGTGCCAGCAGCTTGCGGCGAACGGGACAGCCTGCGGGGAAGACCCAGTACTTC. Protein product: CASSLRRTGQPAGKTQYF.

This clone appeared a few times. The V and J genes are TRBV6-1 and TRBJ2-7; tentatively, D is TRBD1 (5 bases). This CDR3 region has 11 residues. Trimming removed 7 bases at V and 6 bases at J, with 10 bases between. Germline V gene lookup returns CDR1 MNHNS and CDR2 SASEGT. CDR3 sequence: CASKQGSEQYF. CDR3 in DNA: TGTGCCAGCAAGCAGGGTTCCGAGCAGTACTTC.

This clone was seen a few times. The chain employs TRBV29-1 and TRBJ1-4; D perhaps matches TRBD1 (6 bases). V lost 6 bases to trimming and J lost 7 bases, with 15 bases between them. This CDR3 spans 13 amino acids. Germline CDR1 and CDR2: SQVTM and ANQGSEA. The CDR3 coding sequence is TGCAGCGTGAGGGACACTCCAGGTGAAAAACTGTTTTTT. Residues: CSVRDTPGEKLFF. Supplemented by reference TRBV29-1 and TRBJ1-4, the full variable domain reads SAVISQKPSRDICQRGTSLTIQCQVDSQVTMMFWYRQQPGQSLTLIATANQGSEATYESGFVIDKFPISRPNLTFSTLTVSNMSPEDSSIYLCSVRDTPGEKLFFGSGTQLSVL.

This chain links TRBV7-8 with TRBJ1-2; TRBD1 matches 7 bases. V shed 3 bases, J shed 8 bases, and the junction held 12 bases outside the gene matches. Germline V lookup: CDR1 SGHVS, CDR2 FQNEAQ. The length of the CDR3 is 15 residues. The CDR3 region is CASSLEDRDAGGYTF. The DNA of the CDR3 is TGTGCCAGCAGCTTGGAAGACAGGGATGCGGGGGGCTACACCTTC.

This clone was recorded only once. The rearrangement uses TRBV27 and TRBJ1-2; tentative D call: TRBD1 (6 bases). The CDR3 extends over 16 amino acids. Germline V gives CDR1 MNHEY, CDR2 SMNVEV (reference sequence). The germline V and J ends were trimmed by 4 bases and 5 bases, with 20 bases remaining between them. The CDR3 DNA sequence: TGTGCCAGCAGTTACTACCCGATCCAGGGGCAGTATGGCTACACCTTC. Its translation is CASSYYPIQGQYGYTF.

This chain connects TRBV6-1 to TRBJ2-2; TRBD2 matches 8 bases. Trimming took 5 bases from V and 6 from J; bases not matched to a gene: 2. The CDR3 loop spans 13 amino acids. Germline values: CDR1 MNHNS, CDR2 SASEGT. The CDR3 protein is CASSLLAAGELFF. CDR3 coding DNA: TGTGCCAGCAGTTTACTAGCGGCCGGGGAGCTGTTTTTT.

The chain links TRBV11-1 to TRBJ2-7; D remains unclear. The ends were cut back, 4 bases at V and 2 bases at J, with 9 bases in the middle. The CDR3 extends over 13 amino acids. Germline-derived CDR1 and CDR2 are SGHAT and FQDESV (reference sequence). CDR3: CASSSISTYEQYF. DNA of the CDR3: TGTGCCAGCAGCTCCATTAGTACCTACGAGCAGTACTTC.

The chain is built from TRBV6-5 and TRBJ2-7, with TRBD1 matching over 8 bases. There are 15 residues in the CDR3. J lost 4 bases, V lost 5 bases, and 10 bases had no gene match. Germline V lookup: CDR1 MNHEY, CDR2 SVGAGI. CDR3 DNA sequence: TGTGCCAGCAGTAGGGGTGGACAGGGAACGTACGAGCAGTACTTC. Translated, it gives CASSRGGQGTYEQYF.